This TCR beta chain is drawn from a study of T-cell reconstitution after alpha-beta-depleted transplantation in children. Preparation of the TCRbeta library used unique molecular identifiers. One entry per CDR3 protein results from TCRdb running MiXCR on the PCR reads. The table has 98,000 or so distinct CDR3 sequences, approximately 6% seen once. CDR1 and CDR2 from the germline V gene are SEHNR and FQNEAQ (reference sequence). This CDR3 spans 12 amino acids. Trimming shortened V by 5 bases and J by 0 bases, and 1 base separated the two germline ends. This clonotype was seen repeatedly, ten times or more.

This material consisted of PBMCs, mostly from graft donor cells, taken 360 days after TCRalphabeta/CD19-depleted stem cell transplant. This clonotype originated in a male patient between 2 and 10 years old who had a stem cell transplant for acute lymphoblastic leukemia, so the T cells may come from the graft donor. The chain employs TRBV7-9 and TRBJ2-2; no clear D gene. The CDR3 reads CASSPNTGELFF. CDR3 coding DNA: TGTGCCAGCAGCCCGAACACCGGGGAGCTGTTTTTT.